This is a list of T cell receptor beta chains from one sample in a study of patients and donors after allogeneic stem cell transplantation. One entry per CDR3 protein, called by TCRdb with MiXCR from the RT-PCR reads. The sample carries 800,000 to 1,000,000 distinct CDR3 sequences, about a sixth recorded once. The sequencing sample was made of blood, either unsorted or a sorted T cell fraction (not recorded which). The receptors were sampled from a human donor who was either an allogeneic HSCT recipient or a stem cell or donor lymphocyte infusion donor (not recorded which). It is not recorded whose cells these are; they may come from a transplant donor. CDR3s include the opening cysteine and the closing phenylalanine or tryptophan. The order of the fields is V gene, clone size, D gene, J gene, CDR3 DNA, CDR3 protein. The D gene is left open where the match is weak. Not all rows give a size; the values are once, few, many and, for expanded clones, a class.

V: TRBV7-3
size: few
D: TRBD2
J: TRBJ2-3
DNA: TGTGCCAGCAGCTTCCAAGCGGGAGGGCTAGATACGCAGTATTTT
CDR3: CASSFQAGGLDTQYF

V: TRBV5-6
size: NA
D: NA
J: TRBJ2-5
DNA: TGTGCCAGCACCTTGTGGGGCCTTAACCGAGAGACCCAGTACTTC
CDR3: CASTLWGLNRETQYF

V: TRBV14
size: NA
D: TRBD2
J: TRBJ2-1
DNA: TGTGCCAGCAGCCAATCCGGACTAGCGGGGGAGAATGAGCAGTTCTTC
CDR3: CASSQSGLAGENEQFF

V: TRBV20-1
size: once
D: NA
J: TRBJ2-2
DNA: TGCAGTGCTCGCGTGGCGGGGGCCGCACCAAACGGGGAGCTGTTTTTT
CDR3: CSARVAGAAPNGELFF

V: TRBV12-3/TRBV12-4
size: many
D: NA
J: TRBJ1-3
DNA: TGTGCCAGCACCCTATCGACAAACTCTGGAAACACCATATATTTT
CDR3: CASTLSTNSGNTIYF

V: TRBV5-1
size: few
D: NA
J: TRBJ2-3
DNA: TGCGCCAGCAGCTTGGAGGCTACAGATACGCAGTATTTT
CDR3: CASSLEATDTQYF

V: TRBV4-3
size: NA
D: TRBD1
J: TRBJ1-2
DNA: TGCGCCAGCAGCCAAGAAAGGGGGCCATTTATCTATGGCTACACCTTC
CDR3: CASSQERGPFIYGYTF

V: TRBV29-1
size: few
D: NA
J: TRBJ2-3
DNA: TGCAGCGTCGCCCACAGGGCCGGGCTCACAGATACGCAGTATTTT
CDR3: CSVAHRAGLTDTQYF

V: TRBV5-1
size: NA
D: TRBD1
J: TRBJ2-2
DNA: TGCGCCAGCAGCCAGGGACAGTTGGACACCGGGGAGCTGTTTTTT
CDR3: CASSQGQLDTGELFF

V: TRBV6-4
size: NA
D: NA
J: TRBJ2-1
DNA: TGTGCCAGCAGTGACGAGGGCAGAAGAAACTACAATGAGCAGTTCTTC
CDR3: CASSDEGRRNYNEQFF

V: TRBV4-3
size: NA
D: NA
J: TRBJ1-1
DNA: TGCGCCAGCAGCCAAGGCGAGTCGGACTCAAACACTGAAGCTTTCTTT
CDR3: CASSQGESDSNTEAFF

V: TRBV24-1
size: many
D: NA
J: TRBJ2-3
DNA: TGTGCCACCAGTACGACAACCACTAGCACAGATACGCAGTATTTT
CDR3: CATSTTTTSTDTQYF

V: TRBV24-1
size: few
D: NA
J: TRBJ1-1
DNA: TGTGCCACCAGTGACCAAGGACAGAACACTGAAGCTTTCTTT
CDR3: CATSDQGQNTEAFF

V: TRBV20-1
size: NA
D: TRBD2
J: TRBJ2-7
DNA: TGCAGTGCTAGCGGGGGGGCCTATGACGAGCAGTACTTC
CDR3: CSASGGAYDEQYF

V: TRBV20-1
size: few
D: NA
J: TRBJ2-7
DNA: TGCAGTGCTAGTAATTCGTTTGGGTACGGGACAAGAACTCCCTACGAGCAGTACTTC
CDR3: CSASNSFGYGTRTPYEQYF

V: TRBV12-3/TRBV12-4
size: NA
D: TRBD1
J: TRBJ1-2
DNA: TGTGCCAGCAGTAAAATAGGGGGCCCGGACGACTATGGCTACACCTTC
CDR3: CASSKIGGPDDYGYTF